This TCR beta chain emerged from a study of vaccination effects on CD4 cells after COVID-19. The ends were cut back, 2 bases at V and 8 bases at J, with 9 bases in the middle. The CDR3 spans 11 residues. The V gene's germline CDR1 is DFQATT and CDR2 SNEGSKA (reference sequence). Pools of viral peptides were used by the ViraFEST assay to expand antigen-specific CD4+ T cells ahead of sequencing. It was after more than nine days of culture that CD4+ T cells were isolated. Vaccinated recipients, who were negative for nucleocapsid antibodies, had no history of SARS-CoV-2 infection. As to this clone: Its antigen remains unknown.

TCRdb's table, derived via immunoSEQ multiplex PCR, lists solely in-frame clones and lacks some. The sample consists of approximately 23,000 clones, approximately 71% of them appearing once. The chain uses TRBV20-1 and TRBJ1-1; no firm D call. The source was CD4+ T cells from PBMCs cultured with HCoV-OC43 spike peptides, collected before COVID-19 vaccination. Described subset: HCoV-OC43 spike overlapping peptide pool stimulation. This clonotype was sampled from a human donor who received a COVID-19 vaccine. The CDR3 region has the DNA TGCAGTGCTAGATTCGAAGGGGAAGCTTTCTTT. This sequence encodes CSARFEGEAFF.